This T cell receptor (beta chain) was sequenced in a study of blood T cell repertoires in COVID-19. Overall study context: Spain, Italy and the United States supplied samples that represented acute and convalescent COVID-19. T cells, B-cell-depleted T cells, or PBMCs supplied cDNA or gDNA.

Profiling relied on immunoSEQ multiplex PCR, and the TCRdb table lists in-frame clones only, not all of them. The sample records about 59,000 clones, roughly 91% being singletons. After removal of 2 bases from V and 5 bases from J, the junction contained 1 base not matched to a gene. The CDR3 is made up of 13 amino acids. Germline values: CDR1 SGHRS, CDR2 YFSETQ. This TCR came from a human donor in a cohort sampled during active COVID-19. Input material: peripheral blood. The chain joins TRBV5-1 to TRBJ2-7, with 10 bases that match TRBD2. Here the CDR3 reads CASSLLAGNEQYF. CDR3 in DNA: TGCGCCAGCAGCTTACTAGCGGGAAACGAGCAGTACTTC.